This TCR beta chain was retrieved from a study of T cell repertoires in cytomegalovirus infection. Study-level points and caveats: The response measured ex vivo was dominated by TCR beta clonotypes (HLA-C-restricted and CMV-specific).

This clonotype was counted many times. Its specificity is unknown. TCRdb recomputed calls from the reads with MiXCR, one row per CDR3 protein. The table includes about 320,000 distinct CDR3 sequences, over 7.5% detected once. This receptor was obtained from a human donor in good health (CMV status not recorded). Some clones in this sample may be carry-over from other donors' samples. Specimen: PBMCs.

The CDR3 loop is CASSPRALLGEKLFF. The CDR3 region has the DNA TGTGCCAGCAGCCCCAGAGCCCTGTTGGGTGAAAAACTGTTTTTT. This chain links TRBV12-3 or TRBV12-4 with TRBJ1-4; D gene uncertain. The CDR3 covers 15 residues. V lost 6 bases to trimming and J lost 7 bases, with 18 bases between them.